This entry lists 17 T cell receptor beta chains sequenced from one sample in a study of patients and donors after allogeneic stem cell transplantation. Each CDR3 protein gets one entry after TCRdb re-called the RT-PCR reads with MiXCR. This sample has about 960,000 distinct CDR3 sequences, with about a sixth found just once. The sample consisted of blood, either unsorted or a sorted T cell fraction (not recorded which). The receptor set was obtained from a human donor who was either an allogeneic HSCT recipient or a stem cell or donor lymphocyte infusion donor (not recorded which). It is not recorded whose cells these are; they may come from a transplant donor.

This chain uses TRBV4-2 with TRBJ2-7, with D uncertain. V lost 1 base and J 0 bases, leaving 13 bases between the germline ends. The CDR3 has 16 residues. Germline CDR1 LGHNA, CDR2 YNFKEQ. The CDR3 DNA is TGTGCCAGCAGCCAAGCTTTGTCCACAAGCTCCTACGAGCAGTACTTC. Translating it yields CASSQALSTSSYEQYF.

CDR3 DNA: TGTGCCAGCTCACCGCTCAATTTGGACAAGAGGGGGATCGCTAACTATGGCTACACCTTC. Translated, it gives CASSPLNLDKRGIANYGYTF. This chain joins TRBV18 and TRBJ1-2; D may be TRBD1 (6 bases). The germline V and J ends were trimmed by 3 bases and 0 bases, with 26 bases remaining between them. In germline, CDR1 is KGHSH, CDR2 LQKENI. This CDR3 is 20 amino acids long.

This chain joins TRBV9 and TRBJ1-1; D perhaps matches TRBD1 (5 bases). Germline CDR1 is SGDLS and CDR2 is YYNGEE. This CDR3 region has 15 residues. V gave up 3 bases and J gave up 0 bases, with 12 bases separating them. The CDR3 reads CASSAAGTLNTEAFF. The CDR3, as DNA: TGTGCCAGCAGCGCCGCCGGGACCTTGAACACTGAAGCTTTCTTT.

This clonotype was seen repeatedly, ten times or more. The chain is built from TRBV12-3 or TRBV12-4 and TRBJ1-3; maybe TRBD1 (5 bases). V was trimmed by 2 bases and J by 1 base, leaving 6 bases between them. There are 14 residues in the CDR3. The CDR3, as DNA: TGTGCCAGCAGTTTATGGGGGTCTGGAAACACCATATATTTT. Translating gives CASSLWGSGNTIYF.

The rearrangement uses TRBV29-1 and TRBJ2-7; TRBD2 aligns across 8 bases. V lost 7 bases, J lost 0 bases, and 5 bases stayed unmatched. This CDR3 has 13 residues. Looked up from germline, CDR1 is SQVTM and CDR2 is ANQGSEA. The CDR3 region is CSAGAGASYEQYF. CDR3 DNA: TGCAGCGCCGGAGCGGGGGCCTCCTACGAGCAGTACTTC.

This clonotype has only a few counts. The rearrangement links TRBV11-1 to TRBJ2-1, with 7 bases matching TRBD2. V dropped 2 bases and J dropped 3; count of bases not matched to a gene: 13. The CDR3 is 18 amino acids. The germline CDR1 and CDR2 sequences are SGHAT and FQDESV (reference sequence). In DNA, the CDR3 is TGTGCCAGCAGCTTACGCTCAGCTAGCGGCAAAAACTACAATGAGCAGTTCTTC. It is translated as CASSLRSASGKNYNEQFF.

In this sample, this clonotype turned up many times. The chain is built from TRBV5-1 and TRBJ2-2; possible D gene TRBD2, 5 bases. Germline V gene sequence: CDR1 SGHRS, CDR2 YFSETQ. Trimming cost V 0 bases and J 4 bases, with 7 bases left between them. The CDR3 has 14 residues. CDR3 DNA sequence: TGCGCCAGCAGCTTGGAGAGGGCCACCGGGGAGCTGTTTTTT. Translation: CASSLERATGELFF. Full variable domain (rest looked up from reference TRBV5-1 and TRBJ2-2): KAGVTQTPRYLIKTRGQQVTLSCSPISGHRSVSWYQQTPGQGLQFLFEYFSETQRNKGNFPGRFSGRQFSNSRSEMNVSTLELGDSALYLCASSLERATGELFFGEGSRLTVL.

This clonotype turned up a few times. The chain employs TRBV6-1 and TRBJ2-6; maybe TRBD1 (6 bases). Per germline, CDR1 MNHNS and CDR2 SASEGT. V lost 6 bases to trimming and J lost 1 base, with 10 bases between them. The CDR3 contains 15 residues. CDR3 sequence: CASRVGTSGANVLTF. The CDR3 DNA sequence: TGTGCCAGCAGAGTCGGGACATCTGGGGCCAACGTCCTGACTTTC.

This sequence joins TRBV5-1 and TRBJ2-2; possibly TRBD2 for D (5 bases). The germline gives CDR1 SGHRS, CDR2 YFSETQ. Deletions cut 0 bases from V and 2 bases from J, with 11 bases between. CDR3 length: 16 residues. CDR3 sequence reads: CASSLDRGFNTGELFF. As DNA, the CDR3 is TGCGCCAGCAGCTTGGATCGCGGGTTTAACACCGGGGAGCTGTTTTTT.

This chain joins TRBV6-5 and TRBJ2-7; TRBD1 might be the D (6 bases). Deletions cut 4 bases from V and 2 bases from J, with 18 bases between. This CDR3 has 16 residues. Germline V gene lookup returns CDR1 MNHEY and CDR2 SVGAGI. The CDR3 loop is CASSSLPTGNAYEQYF. Written as DNA, the CDR3 is TGTGCCAGCAGTTCTCTCCCGACAGGAAACGCCTACGAGCAGTACTTC.

About this clonotype itself: An end of the junction does not agree with germline; a read error may underlie this. The chain couples TRBV12-3 or TRBV12-4 to TRBJ1-1, with unresolved D. The CDR3 covers 14 residues. The chain's CDR3 is CASSGGPGNTQAFF. The CDR3 coding sequence is TGTGCCAGCAGCGGCGGGCCGGGGAACACTCAAGCTTTCTTT.

The V gene is TRBV4-1, the J gene TRBJ2-5, with a tentative D call TRBD2 (6 bases). Trimming removed 0 bases at V and 4 bases at J, with 12 bases between. Germline CDR1 and CDR2: MGHRA and YSYEKL. The CDR3 is 15 amino acids. The CDR3 nucleotides read TGCGCCAGCAGCCAAGATCAGGCAGCGGGAGAGACCCAGTACTTC. Its translation is CASSQDQAAGETQYF.

Many counts were recorded for this clonotype. This chain uses TRBV12-3 or TRBV12-4 with TRBJ2-3, with TRBD2 matching 9 bases. CDR3 size: 15 residues. With V trimmed by 11 bases and J by 5 bases, 14 bases remained unmatched. CDR3 in amino acids: CAETGLAGPEDTQYF. As DNA, the CDR3 is TGTGCCGAAACGGGGCTAGCGGGACCCGAAGATACGCAGTATTTT.

The rearrangement links TRBV10-3 to TRBJ2-3, with D perhaps matching TRBD2 (6 bases). This CDR3 contains 14 residues. Trimming took 2 bases from V and 3 from J, leaving 9 bases between them. Germline V gene sequence: CDR1 ENHRY, CDR2 SYGVKD. CDR3 protein: CAISEQGLTDTQYF. The CDR3 nucleotides are TGTGCCATCAGTGAGCAAGGACTAACAGATACGCAGTATTTT.

The rearrangement links TRBV7-2 to TRBJ1-2, with D maybe TRBD1 (5 bases). V was trimmed by 5 bases and J by 0 bases, leaving 13 bases between them. This CDR3 comprises 15 residues. Per the germline V gene, CDR1 is SGHTA and CDR2 is FQGNSA. The DNA of the CDR3 is TGTGCCAGCAGCCCAGACAGCATAGCTAACTATGGCTACACCTTC. It encodes CASSPDSIANYGYTF.

This clonotype was seen a handful of times. This chain connects TRBV20-1 to TRBJ2-1; TRBD2 matches 14 bases. After removal of 4 bases from V and 6 bases from J, the junction contained 8 bases not matched to a gene. The CDR3 has 16 residues. The V gene's germline CDR1 is DFQATT and CDR2 SNEGSKA (reference sequence). CDR3 DNA: TGCAGTGCTACAGGGACTAGCGGGAGATCGTTCAATGAGCAGTTCTTC. Protein sequence: CSATGTSGRSFNEQFF.

V is TRBV18 and J is TRBJ2-2; D gene unclear. Trimming shortened V by 0 bases and J by 1 base, and 9 bases separated the two germline ends. Germline V gives CDR1 KGHSH, CDR2 LQKENI. This CDR3 is built from 16 residues. The CDR3 protein is CASSPPGRVNTGELFF. The CDR3, as DNA: TGTGCCAGCTCACCACCGGGCAGAGTGAACACCGGGGAGCTGTTTTTT.